This T cell receptor (beta chain) was sequenced in a study of cytomegalovirus exposure and HLA in healthy donors. Findings of the study overall: The authors later found HLA-associated TCR beta chains more clonally expanded than equally common others. Later, TCR association rates were found to vary by HLA locus, highest for DRB1 and lowest for HLA-C. The study designated 150 or so TCR beta chains cytomegalovirus-associated.

Researchers ran the PCR with 60 Vbeta and 13 Jbeta primers. Assay: immunoSEQ multiplex PCR; the TCRdb copy retains only in-frame clones and omits some. This sample has over 150,000 clones; roughly 82% occur once, and the top ten carry 2.5% to 3%. CDR1 and CDR2 from the germline V gene are MNHEY and SVGAGI. The CDR3 has 15 residues. V was trimmed by 0 bases and J by 2 bases, leaving 11 bases between them. Turning to this clone: Its antigen is still unknown.

This TCR came from a woman between 50 and 59 years old in good health and CMV-seropositive. The source material was PBMCs. This chain connects TRBV6-5 to TRBJ2-7, with D maybe TRBD2 (6 bases). The DNA for the CDR3 is TGTGCCAGCAGTTACTCCGGGACTGAAGCCTACGAGCAGTACTTC. Translating it yields CASSYSGTEAYEQYF.